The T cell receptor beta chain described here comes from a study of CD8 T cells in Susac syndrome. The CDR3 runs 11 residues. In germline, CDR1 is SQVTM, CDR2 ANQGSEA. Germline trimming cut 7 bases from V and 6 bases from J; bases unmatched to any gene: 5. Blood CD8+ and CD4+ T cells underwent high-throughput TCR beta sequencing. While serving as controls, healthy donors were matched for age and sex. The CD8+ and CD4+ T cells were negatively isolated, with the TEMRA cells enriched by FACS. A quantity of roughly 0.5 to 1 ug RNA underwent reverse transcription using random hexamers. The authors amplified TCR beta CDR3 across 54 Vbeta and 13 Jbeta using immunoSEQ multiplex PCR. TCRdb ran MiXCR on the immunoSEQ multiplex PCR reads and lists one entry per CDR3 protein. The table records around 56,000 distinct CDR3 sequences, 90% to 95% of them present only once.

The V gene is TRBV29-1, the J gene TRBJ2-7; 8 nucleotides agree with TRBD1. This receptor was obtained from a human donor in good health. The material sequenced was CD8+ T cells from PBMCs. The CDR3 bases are TGCAGCGGCGACAGGGGAGGCGAGCAGTACTTC. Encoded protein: CSGDRGGEQYF.